Sequencing of this T cell receptor beta chain was carried out in a study of CD8 T cells in ankylosing spondylitis (dated by TCRdb to about 2017). With respect to the entire study: To find TCR variants linked to disease, the study profiled T cell receptor beta repertoires in ankylosing spondylitis patients and healthy donors. The whole study cohort included over a hundred healthy donors and around 24 ankylosing spondylitis patients. Peripheral blood samples were taken, and synovial fluid was additionally collected from ankylosing spondylitis patients.

Synovial fluid samples were matched to blood samples from the same ankylosing spondylitis patients. Broad study findings and their caveats: Some TCR beta motif variants had previously been reported in synovial fluid and blood of reactive arthritis patients, which suggested common disease-initiation mechanisms. A TCR beta motif made up of about eight highly homologous amino acid variants appeared to be characteristic of blood from ankylosing spondylitis patients. In peripheral blood, the disease-linked clones were found at relatively low frequencies and had a CD8+ phenotype. The disease-linked clones were reported as significantly enriched in matched synovial fluid samples from ankylosing spondylitis patients.

This clonotype turned up a few times. No antigen is known for it. The record has no base qualities; no much larger clone is one base away. Sequencer: Illumina HiSeq 2500. TCR beta libraries were prepared by quantitative 5'-RACE with molecular barcodes. The original pipeline was this. To identify disease-linked TCR variants, a new computational method was used, one built on a probabilistic model of VDJ rearrangement. TCRdb ran its own pipeline on the public reads, namely fastp trimming at Q25 and MiXCR clone calling, and kept in-frame beta chains. For every CDR3 protein sequence, its rows merge into one entry that carries the most common genes and DNA. TCRdb's processing, not the authors', yielded these V and J calls. The sample has 150,000 to 200,000 distinct CDR3 sequences on record, under 35% of them singletons. The ten largest clones represent around 6.2% of the sample. Trimming removed 0 bases from V and 4 bases from J, leaving 10 bases between the germline ends. CDR3 length: 15 amino acids, cysteine to phenylalanine. Only CDR3 DNA is held: 45 bases, read in frame from base 1.

This clonotype was obtained from a male donor with ankylosing spondylitis. Recombination joined TRBV12-3 or TRBV12-4 with TRBJ2-1, and TRBD2 may be the D gene, going by 6 matching bases. The material sequenced was synovial fluid, either unsorted or a sorted T cell fraction (not recorded which). The CDR3 amino acid sequence is: CASSLAGTVYNEQFF. The sequenced DNA: TGTGCCAGCAGTTTAGCCGGGACTGTGTACAATGAGCAGTTCTTC.